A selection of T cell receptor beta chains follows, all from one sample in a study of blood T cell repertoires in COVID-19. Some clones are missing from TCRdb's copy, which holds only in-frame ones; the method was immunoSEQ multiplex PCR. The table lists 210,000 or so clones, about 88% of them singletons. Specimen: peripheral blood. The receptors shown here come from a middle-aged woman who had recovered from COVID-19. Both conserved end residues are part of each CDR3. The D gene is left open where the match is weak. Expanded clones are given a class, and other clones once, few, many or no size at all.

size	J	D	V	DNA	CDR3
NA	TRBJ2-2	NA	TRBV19	TGTGCCAGTAGTATAGGGTGGAGGGGGCAGCGTTTGGGCGGGGAGCTGTTTTTT	CASSIGWRGQRLGGELFF
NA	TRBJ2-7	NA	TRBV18	TGTGCCAGCTCACCCCCCGGGGTGAACTCCTACGAGCAGTACTTC	CASSPPGVNSYEQYF
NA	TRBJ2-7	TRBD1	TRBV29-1	TGCAGCGCTAGGACAGGAGGAAGCTCCTACGAGCAGTACTTC	CSARTGGSSYEQYF
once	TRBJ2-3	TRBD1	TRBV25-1	TGTGCCAGCAGTGAAGAGGGACAGCCAACAGATACGCAGTATTTT	CASSEEGQPTDTQYF
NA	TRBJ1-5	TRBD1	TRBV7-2	TGTGCCAGCAGCTTAGGAGGGGGCGCGGGAAATCAGCCCCAGCATTTT	CASSLGGGAGNQPQHF
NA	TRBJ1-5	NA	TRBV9	TGTGCCAGCAGCGTGGGAGGGACCGAGTGGAATCAGCCCCAGCATTTT	CASSVGGTEWNQPQHF
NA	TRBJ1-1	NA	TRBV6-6	TGTGCCAGCAGGTACGACACCGCTGAAGCTTTCTTT	CASRYDTAEAFF
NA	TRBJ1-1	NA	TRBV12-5	TGTGCTAGTGGTTTGGTACTTACTGAAGCTTTCTTT	CASGLVLTEAFF
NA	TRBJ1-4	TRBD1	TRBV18	TGTGCCAGCTCAGCCGCGGGACAGGGGTATGAAAAACTGTTTTTT	CASSAAGQGYEKLFF
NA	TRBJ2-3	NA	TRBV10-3	TGTGCCATCGGCGGGAGCACAGATACGCAGTATTTT	CAIGGSTDTQYF
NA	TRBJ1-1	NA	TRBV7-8	TGTGCCAGCAGCCGCCCGTATTCCTCCTTGAACACTGAAGCTTTCTTT	CASSRPYSSLNTEAFF
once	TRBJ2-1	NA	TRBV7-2	TGTGCCAGCAGCTTAGATGGTGGGAGGAGGAATGAGCAGTTCTTC	CASSLDGGRRNEQFF
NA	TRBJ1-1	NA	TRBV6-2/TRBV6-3	TGTGCCAGCAGATACACTTCAGGGGTGAACACTGAAGCTTTCTTT	CASRYTSGVNTEAFF
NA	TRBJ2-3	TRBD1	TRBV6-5	TGTGCCAGCACGACAGGGGGTTCAGATACGCAGTATTTT	CASTTGGSDTQYF
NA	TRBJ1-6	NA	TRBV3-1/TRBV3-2	TGTGCCAGCAGCCCCCAGGGCACCCAAACTTCACCCCTCCACTTT	CASSPQGTQTSPLHF
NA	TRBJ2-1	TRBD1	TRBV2	TGTGCCAGCAGTGCCGGGACAGGGCTCTCCGTTGCCCTGAATGAGCAGTTCTTC	CASSAGTGLSVALNEQFF
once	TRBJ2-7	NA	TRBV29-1	TGCAGCGGTATCACAGGGTTCTACGAGCAGTACTTC	CSGITGFYEQYF
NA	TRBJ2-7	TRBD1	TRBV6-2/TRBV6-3	TGTGCCAGCAGCAAGACAGGGCTACCCTACGAGCAGTACTTC	CASSKTGLPYEQYF
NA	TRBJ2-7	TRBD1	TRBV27	TGTGCCAGCAGTACGGACAGGGTTTACGAGCAGTACTTC	CASSTDRVYEQYF
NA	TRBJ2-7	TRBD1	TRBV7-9	TGTGCCAGCAGCGTGGGACAGGGTGTTGAGCAGTACTTC	CASSVGQGVEQYF